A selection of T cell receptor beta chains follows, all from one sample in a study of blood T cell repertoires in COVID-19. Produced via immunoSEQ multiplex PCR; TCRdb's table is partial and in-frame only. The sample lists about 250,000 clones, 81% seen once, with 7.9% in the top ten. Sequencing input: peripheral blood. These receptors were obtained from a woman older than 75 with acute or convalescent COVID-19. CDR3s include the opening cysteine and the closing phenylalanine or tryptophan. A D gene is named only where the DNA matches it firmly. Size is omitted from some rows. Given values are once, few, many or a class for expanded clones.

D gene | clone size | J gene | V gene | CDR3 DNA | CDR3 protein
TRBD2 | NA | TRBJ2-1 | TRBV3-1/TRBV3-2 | TGTGCCAGCAGCCCGGGACTAGCGAAGTCTGGGTCTGAGCAGTTCTTC | CASSPGLAKSGSEQFF
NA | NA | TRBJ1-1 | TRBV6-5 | TGTGCCAGCAGTTTTGGGTTTAATCTGCGGACTGAAGCTTTCTTT | CASSFGFNLRTEAFF
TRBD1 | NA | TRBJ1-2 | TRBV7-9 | TGTGCCAGCAGCCCCCGGGGGGGACAGGGGAAAGACACCTTC | CASSPRGGQGKDTF
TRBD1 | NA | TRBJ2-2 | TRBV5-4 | TGTGCCAGCAGCTTCCCGGGACAGGGGGGAAGCACCGGGGAGCTGTTTTTT | CASSFPGQGGSTGELFF
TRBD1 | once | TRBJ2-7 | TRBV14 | TGTGCCAGCAGCCTCGACAGGGTCTACGAGCAGTACTTC | CASSLDRVYEQYF
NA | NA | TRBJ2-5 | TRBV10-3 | TGTGCCATCAGAGACGGGGACCAAGAGACCCAGTACTTC | CAIRDGDQETQYF
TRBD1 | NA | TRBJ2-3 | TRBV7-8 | TGTGCCAGCAGCTCTACAGGGGCGACCACAGATACGCAGTATTTT | CASSSTGATTDTQYF
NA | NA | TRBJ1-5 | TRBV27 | TGTGCCAGCGGCCCCCCGGGGAATCAGCCCCAGCATTTT | CASGPPGNQPQHF
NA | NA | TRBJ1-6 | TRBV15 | TGTGCCACCAGCAGATTAGGGACATCAGATTCACCCCTCCACTTT | CATSRLGTSDSPLHF
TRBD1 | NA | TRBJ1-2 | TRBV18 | TGTGCCAGCTCACCGACAGGGTCCGATAACTATGGCTACACCTTC | CASSPTGSDNYGYTF
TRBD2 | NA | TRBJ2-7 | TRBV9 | TGTGCCAGCAGCGTAGGGACTAGCGGGAGCGAGCAGTACTTC | CASSVGTSGSEQYF
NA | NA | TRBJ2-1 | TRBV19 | TGTGCCAGTAGGGCGCACAGTGACTACAATGAGCAGTTCTTC | CASRAHSDYNEQFF
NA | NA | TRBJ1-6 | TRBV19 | TGTGCCAGTAGTCGGGCAGGAGGGTCGGACCTCCACTTT | CASSRAGGSDLHF
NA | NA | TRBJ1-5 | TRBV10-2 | TGCGCCAGTCATCAGGGAAGCAATCAGCCCCAGCATTTT | CASHQGSNQPQHF
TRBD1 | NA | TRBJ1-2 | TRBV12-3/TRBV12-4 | TGTGCCAGCAGTCGGGACAGCAACTATGGCTACACCTTC | CASSRDSNYGYTF
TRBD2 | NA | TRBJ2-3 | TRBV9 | TGTGCCAGCAGCGTGGGGGTAGCGGGAGTGGCGGATACGCAGTATTTT | CASSVGVAGVADTQYF
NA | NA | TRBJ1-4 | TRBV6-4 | TGTGCCAGCAGAAAGCAGCCAGGGGATAATGAAAAACTGTTTTTT | CASRKQPGDNEKLFF
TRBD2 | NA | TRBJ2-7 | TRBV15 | TGTGCCACCAGCCGGGGACTAGCGGGCCCTTCGGAGCAGTACTTC | CATSRGLAGPSEQYF
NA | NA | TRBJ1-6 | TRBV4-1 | TGCGCCAGCAGCCAGTCCTCAGGGGAGAATTCACCCCTCCACTTT | CASSQSSGENSPLHF
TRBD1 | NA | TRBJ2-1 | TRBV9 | TGTGCCAGCAGCGTAGGTCTAGGGGGCATGTCCTACAATGAGCAGTTCTTC | CASSVGLGGMSYNEQFF
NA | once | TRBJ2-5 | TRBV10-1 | TGCGCCAGCAGCCTCGACTCCCATCAAGAGACCCAGTACTTC | CASSLDSHQETQYF
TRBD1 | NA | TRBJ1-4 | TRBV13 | TGTGCCAGCAGCTTCGGAGGGGGCCTGGAAAAACTGTTTTTT | CASSFGGGLEKLFF
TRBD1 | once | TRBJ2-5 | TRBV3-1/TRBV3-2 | TGTGCCAGCAGCCCGCATGAAAACAGGGGGGTGGGCGAGACCCAGTACTTC | CASSPHENRGVGETQYF
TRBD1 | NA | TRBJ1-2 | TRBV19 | TGTGCCAGTAGTATAGACTGGACAGGACCTCTTGGTAGCACCTTC | CASSIDWTGPLGSTF
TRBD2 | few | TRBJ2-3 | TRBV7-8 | TGTGCCAGCAGCCGAACTAGCGGGAGGAGGACAGATACGCAGTATTTT | CASSRTSGRRTDTQYF
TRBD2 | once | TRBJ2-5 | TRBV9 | TGTGCCAGCAGCGTAGGAGCGGGAGGGGGGGAAGAGACCCAGTACTTC | CASSVGAGGGEETQYF
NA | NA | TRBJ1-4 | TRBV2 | TGTGCCAGCAGTGAAGTCCGGGCAACTAATGAAAAACTGTTTTTT | CASSEVRATNEKLFF
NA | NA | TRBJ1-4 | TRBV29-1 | TGCAGCGTTGGATGGAGCCCTAATGAAAAACTGTTTTTT | CSVGWSPNEKLFF
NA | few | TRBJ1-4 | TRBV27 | TGTGCCAGCAGTTTAGGATACCGGGGGGCAACTAATGAAAAACTGTTTTTT | CASSLGYRGATNEKLFF
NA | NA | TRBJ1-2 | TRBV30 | TGTGCCTGGAGTGTAATAAACTATGGCTACACCTTC | CAWSVINYGYTF
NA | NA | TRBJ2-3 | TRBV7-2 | TGTGCCAGCAGCCCTCTACCATCCCCCCAGGGGCCAGATACGCAGTATTTT | CASSPLPSPQGPDTQYF
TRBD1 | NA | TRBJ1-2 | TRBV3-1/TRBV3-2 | TGTGCCAGCAGCCAAGTATTGGGAGGTGGGATGGACAGGAACTATGGCTACACCTTC | CASSQVLGGGMDRNYGYTF
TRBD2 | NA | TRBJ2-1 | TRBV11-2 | TGTGCCAGCAGCTTAGGGTTTACTAGCGGAATCTCCTACAATGAGCAGTTCTTC | CASSLGFTSGISYNEQFF
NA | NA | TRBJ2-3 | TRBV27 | TGTGCCAGCAGCTCCCTTGATACGCAGTATTTT | CASSSLDTQYF
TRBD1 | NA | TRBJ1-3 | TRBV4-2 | TGTGCCAGCAGCCAAGAGATACAGGGGGTAGCAGGAAACACCATATATTTT | CASSQEIQGVAGNTIYF
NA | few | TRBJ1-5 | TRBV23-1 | TGCGCCAGCAGTCCCAGAGGTCAGCCCCAGCATTTT | CASSPRGQPQHF
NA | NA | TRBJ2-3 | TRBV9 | TGTGCCAGCAGCGTAGGGTTGGGAGGGGGGACAGATACGCAGTATTTT | CASSVGLGGGTDTQYF
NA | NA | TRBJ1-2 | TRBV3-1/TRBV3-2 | TGTGCCACCTCAAAGGGGAGGGGCTACACCTTC | CATSKGRGYTF
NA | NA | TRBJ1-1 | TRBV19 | TGTGCCAGTAGTATGTCTGCAGGGCCGAACACTGAAGCTTTCTTT | CASSMSAGPNTEAFF
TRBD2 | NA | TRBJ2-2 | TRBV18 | TGTGCCAGCTCACCACCGACCCTTGGGACTAGCGCGAACACCGGGGAGCTGTTTTTT | CASSPPTLGTSANTGELFF